One and the same sample provided the 9 T cell receptor beta chains below, sequenced in a study of naive and memory T cell subsets (dated by TCRdb to about 2017). Sample treatment or condition, as interpreted from the label and publication: skin biopsy from PPD injection site in Mantoux-positive individual. The study described a robust, sensitive protocol for amplifying, sequencing and analyzing TCRs, using 3' ligation of a UMI-containing oligonucleotide to TCR cDNA. Libraries came from UMI-ligation and nested PCR. For sequencing, an Illumina MiSeq was employed. The ligated cDNA was amplified in four rounds of PCR with nested alpha and beta constant region primers together with the SP2 primer. The raw public reads went through TCRdb reprocessing: fastp at Q25, MiXCR clone calling, in-frame beta chains kept. Here each entry gathers all rows of one CDR3 protein and keeps the most common genes and DNA. Present in this sample are tens of thousands of distinct CDR3 sequences, under 8.5% of which were seen just once. Approximately 2.8% of the sample comes from the top ten.

The sample here was skin, taken from a tuberculin skin test site. These receptor sequences come from an adult in good health.

This clonotype was counted at least ten times. This chain joins TRBV6-5 and TRBJ2-7; D is possibly TRBD1 (5 bases). Germline CDR1 reads MNHEY; CDR2 reads SVGAGI. Trimming removed 4 bases at V and 7 bases at J, with 29 bases between. There are 18 residues in the CDR3. CDR3 nucleotides: TGTGCCAGCAGTTCCTCGGCACCCTTAAGGGGTACTGTTTGGGAGCAGTACTTC. The encoded protein is CASSSSAPLRGTVWEQYF.

In this sample, this clonotype turned up a few times. This may stem from a read error, because a much larger clone lies one nucleotide away. The rearrangement joins TRBV5-1 to TRBJ2-1; 15 positions match TRBD2. This CDR3 has 16 amino acids. Germline CDR1 SGHRS, CDR2 YFSETQ. V was clipped by 4 bases and J by 8 bases; unmatched bases: 7. The CDR3 sequence is CASSVGLAGGSDEQFF. CDR3 DNA: TGCGCCAGCAGCGTGGGACTAGCGGGGGGCAGCGATGAGCAGTTCTTC.

There are many counts of this clonotype. The chain is built from TRBV27 and TRBJ2-1, with D perhaps matching TRBD2 (6 bases). The CDR3 loop spans 15 amino acids. The germline V and J ends were trimmed by 7 bases and 3 bases, with 16 bases remaining between them. CDR1 is MNHEY, CDR2 SMNVEV, per germline (reference sequence). This CDR3 reads CASMAGSGYYNEQFF. The CDR3 nucleotides are TGTGCCAGCATGGCGGGGAGCGGGTACTACAATGAGCAGTTCTTC.

In this sample, this clonotype turned up a few times. V gene TRBV6-6 combines with J gene TRBJ1-5; D is ambiguous. The CDR3 spans 15 residues. V was shortened by 0 bases and J by 6 bases, with 12 bases between the two germline ends. Germline V gene sequence: CDR1 MNHNY, CDR2 SVGAGI (reference sequence). The CDR3 here is CASSYSRAAGQPQHF. The CDR3 region has the DNA TGTGCCAGCAGTTACTCGAGGGCGGCGGGTCAGCCCCAGCATTTT.

By sample fraction, this clonotype is medium-sized. The J gene is TRBJ2-7, the V gene TRBV5-1; D is unclear. V lost 0 bases and J 2 bases, leaving 9 bases between the germline ends. The CDR3 covers 14 residues. Germline V gene data show CDR1 as SGHRS and CDR2 as YFSETQ. The chain's CDR3 is CASSLDGEPYEQYF. The CDR3 DNA reads as TGCGCCAGCAGCTTGGATGGGGAACCCTACGAGCAGTACTTC.

This clonotype was found a few times. A read error may explain this, as a much larger clone is one base away. J is TRBJ1-4 and V is TRBV5-1, with a tentative D call TRBD1 (5 bases). Germline V gives CDR1 SGHRS, CDR2 YFSETQ. The CDR3 runs 14 residues. The V gene lost 4 bases and the J gene lost 6 bases, with 13 bases spanning the gap. The CDR3 coding sequence is TGCGCCAGCAGCCCCGAGGGGCGCGATGAAAAACTGTTTTTT. It encodes CASSPEGRDEKLFF. The full variable domain, with the rest looked up from reference TRBV5-1 and TRBJ1-4, is KAGVTQTPRYLIKTRGQQVTLSCSPISGHRSVSWYQQTPGQGLQFLFEYFSETQRNKGNFPGRFSGRQFSNSRSEMNVSTLELGDSALYLCASSPEGRDEKLFFGSGTQLSVL.

This clonotype qualifies as medium-sized (0.01 to 0.1%). J is TRBJ2-2 and V is TRBV11-3, with D unresolved. This CDR3 region has 13 residues. Trimming cost V 1 base and J 5 bases, with 5 bases left between them. CDR1 is SGHNT, CDR2 YENEEA, per germline. CDR3 residues: CASSLARTGELFF. The CDR3 DNA is TGTGCCAGCAGCTTAGCCCGGACCGGGGAGCTGTTTTTT.

This clonotype was seen ten or more times. The gene calls are TRBV4-1 and TRBJ2-5; the match to TRBD1 covers 7 bases. The CDR3 consists of 18 residues. From germline, CDR1 is MGHRA and CDR2 YSYEKL. V shed 7 bases, J shed 4 bases, and the junction held 21 bases outside the gene matches. The CDR3 spells CASTPPPRAETGIETQYF. CDR3 sequence (DNA): TGCGCCAGCACTCCCCCACCTCGAGCAGAGACAGGGATAGAGACCCAGTACTTC.

This clonotype was detected a few times. The chain has TRBV4-1 and TRBJ1-1, with D perhaps TRBD1 (5 bases). Trimming pared 3 bases from V and 1 base from J, leaving 21 bases between. The CDR3 is 18 amino acids. The germline V gene has CDR1 MGHRA and CDR2 YSYEKL. The CDR3 here is CASSHSFGAGTGNTEAFF. Here the CDR3 DNA reads TGCGCCAGCAGCCATTCATTCGGGGCCGGGACCGGGAACACTGAAGCTTTCTTT.